Listed here is a single TCR beta chain. This sample is part of a study of control samples from healthy donors and cancer patients. CDR3 size: 14 residues. Per germline, CDR1 SQVTM and CDR2 ANQGSEA. Trimming took 2 bases from V and 0 from J, leaving 9 bases between them. Measured with immunoSEQ multiplex PCR; TCRdb has only the in-frame clones, and not every one. The sample contains approximately 130,000 clones, more than 75% of which appear only once. Sequenced input: blood. This clonotype was sampled from a man in his sixties in good health. The chain uses TRBV29-1 and TRBJ2-3; no clear D. CDR3 in amino acids: CSVETGGSTDTQYF. CDR3 nucleotides: TGCAGCGTTGAAACGGGCGGCAGCACAGATACGCAGTATTTT.